Described below is a single TCR beta chain sequence and its context. Assay used: immunoSEQ multiplex PCR; TCRdb lists only in-frame clones, some missing. The table shows 170,000 or so clones, with about 92% occurring only once. The data originate from a study of control samples from healthy donors and cancer patients. The length of the CDR3 is 19 residues. Germline CDR1 MDHEN, CDR2 SYDVKM. J gave up 0 bases and V 5 bases, and 9 bases lay outside the gene matches. Material: blood. This clonotype was obtained from a man aged 25-45 years in good health. The chain combines TRBV28 with TRBJ1-6; 11 bases align to TRBD1. The CDR3: CASSKFGTGGLSYNSPLHF. In nucleotides, the CDR3 is TGTGCCAGCAGTAAATTCGGGACAGGGGGGCTCTCCTATAATTCACCCCTCCACTTT.